The clone carrying this TCR beta chain came up many times. What it binds is not known. This entry belongs to a study of CD8 T cells in ankylosing spondylitis. The study, taken as a whole, reports: Disease-linked clones reportedly concentrated significantly in matched ankylosing spondylitis synovial fluid.

TCRdb passed the 5' RACE reads through MiXCR, listing each CDR3 protein once. This sample yields approximately 350,000 distinct CDR3 sequences, of which 20% to 25% are seen a single time; around 14% belongs to the top ten. CDR1 SQVTM and CDR2 ANQGSEA come from the germline V gene. V lost 3 bases to trimming and J lost 3 bases; unmatched junction nucleotides: 7. There are 15 residues in the CDR3. The chain has TRBV29-1 and TRBJ2-3, with TRBD2 matching 9 bases. This receptor was identified in a male donor with ankylosing spondylitis or in good health (not recorded which). Sequenced material: blood, either unsorted or a sorted T cell fraction (not recorded which). CDR3 in DNA: TGCAGCGTTGACCCCCGCGGGGGGGGAACAGATACGCAGTATTTT. Translated: CSVDPRGGGTDTQYF.